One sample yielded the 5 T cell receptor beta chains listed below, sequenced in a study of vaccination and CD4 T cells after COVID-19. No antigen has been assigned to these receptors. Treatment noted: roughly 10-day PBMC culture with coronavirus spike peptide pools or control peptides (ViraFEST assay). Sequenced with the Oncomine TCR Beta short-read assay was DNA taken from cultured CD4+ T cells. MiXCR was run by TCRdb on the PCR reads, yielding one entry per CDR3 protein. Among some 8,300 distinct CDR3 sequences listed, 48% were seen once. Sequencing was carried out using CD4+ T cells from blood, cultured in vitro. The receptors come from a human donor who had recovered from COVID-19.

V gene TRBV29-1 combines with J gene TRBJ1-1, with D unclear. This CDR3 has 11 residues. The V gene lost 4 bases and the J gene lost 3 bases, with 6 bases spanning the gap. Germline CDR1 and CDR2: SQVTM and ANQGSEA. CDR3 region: CSVGGYTEAFF. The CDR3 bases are TGCAGCGTTGGAGGGTACACTGAAGCTTTCTTT.

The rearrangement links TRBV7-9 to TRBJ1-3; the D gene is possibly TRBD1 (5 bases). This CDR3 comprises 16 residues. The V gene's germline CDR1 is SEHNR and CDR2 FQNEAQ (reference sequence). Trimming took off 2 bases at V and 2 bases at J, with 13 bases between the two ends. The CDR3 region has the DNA TGTGCCAGCAGCTTATTACTAGGAGGGGCTGGAAACACCATATATTTT. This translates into CASSLLLGGAGNTIYF.

The CDR3 region has the DNA TGTGCCAGCAGTCCGCCCGAATCCCCCAGCTCCTACGAGCAGTACTTC. Its protein is CASSPPESPSSYEQYF. J is TRBJ2-7 and V is TRBV28; D uncertain. Trimming took off 5 bases at V and 0 bases at J, with 17 bases between the two ends. The CDR3 totals 16 residues. The germline CDR1 and CDR2 sequences are MDHEN and SYDVKM.

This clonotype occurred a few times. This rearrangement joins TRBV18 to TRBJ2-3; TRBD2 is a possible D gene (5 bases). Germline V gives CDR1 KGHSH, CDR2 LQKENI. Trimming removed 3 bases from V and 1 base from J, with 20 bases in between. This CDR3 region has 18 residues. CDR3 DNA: TGTGCCAGCTCACCGTCCCCCGTGGGAGTCAGCGGCACAGATACGCAGTATTTT. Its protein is CASSPSPVGVSGTDTQYF.

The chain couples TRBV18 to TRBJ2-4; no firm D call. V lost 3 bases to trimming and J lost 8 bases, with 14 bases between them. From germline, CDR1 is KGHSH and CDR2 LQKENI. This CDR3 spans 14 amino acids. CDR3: CASSPAGGADIQYF. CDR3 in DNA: TGTGCCAGCTCACCTGCAGGTGGCGCGGACATTCAGTACTTC.